The clone carrying this T cell receptor beta chain was seen once. These data are taken from a study of blood T cell repertoires in COVID-19. Study-wide context: T cells, B-cell-depleted T cells, or PBMCs provided the cDNA or gDNA that served as material.

Sequenced by immunoSEQ multiplex PCR; TCRdb stores in-frame clones only, minus some. This sample carries about 25,000 clones, 80% to 90% of them seen once, and the ten largest clones take around 7.9%. Sequencing was carried out using peripheral blood. This clonotype was obtained from a man in his fifties or sixties with active COVID-19.

Here the CDR3 reads CASSDYRGGEQYF. The DNA of the CDR3 is TGCGCCAGCAGTGATTACAGGGGTGGCGAGCAGTACTTC. The chain combines TRBV10-1 with TRBJ2-7, with TRBD1 matching over 7 bases. The CDR3 is made up of 13 amino acids. V gave up 3 bases and J gave up 6 bases; unmatched junction bases: 5. Per the germline V gene, CDR1 is WNHNN and CDR2 is SYGVQD (reference sequence).